The sequence of this T cell receptor beta chain was determined in a study of blood T cell repertoires in COVID-19. For the study at large: Spain, Italy and the United States supplied samples that represented acute and convalescent COVID-19. Nucleic acid was either cDNA or gDNA, and it came from T cells, B-cell-depleted T cells, or PBMCs.

V gave up 6 bases and J gave up 4 bases; unmatched junction bases: 4. This CDR3 is 14 amino acids long. Germline values: CDR1 ENHRY, CDR2 SYGVKD. Sequencing was performed with immunoSEQ multiplex PCR; in TCRdb, only in-frame clones are kept and a portion is missing. The table has about 170,000 clones, approximately 82% seen once; the top ten hold 3.6%. Adults between roughly 18 and 89 years of age took part from under 25 US areas. The sequenced sample was PBMCs or T cells enriched from blood (not recorded which). The receptor's source is a woman between 50 and 59 years old in a cohort exposed to, infected with or recovered from COVID-19 (not recorded which). The J gene is TRBJ2-7, the V gene TRBV10-3; TRBD2 matches 12 bases. CDR3 bases: TGTGCCATCAGAGGGACTAGCGGGTCTTACGAGCAGTACTTC. Protein product: CAIRGTSGSYEQYF.